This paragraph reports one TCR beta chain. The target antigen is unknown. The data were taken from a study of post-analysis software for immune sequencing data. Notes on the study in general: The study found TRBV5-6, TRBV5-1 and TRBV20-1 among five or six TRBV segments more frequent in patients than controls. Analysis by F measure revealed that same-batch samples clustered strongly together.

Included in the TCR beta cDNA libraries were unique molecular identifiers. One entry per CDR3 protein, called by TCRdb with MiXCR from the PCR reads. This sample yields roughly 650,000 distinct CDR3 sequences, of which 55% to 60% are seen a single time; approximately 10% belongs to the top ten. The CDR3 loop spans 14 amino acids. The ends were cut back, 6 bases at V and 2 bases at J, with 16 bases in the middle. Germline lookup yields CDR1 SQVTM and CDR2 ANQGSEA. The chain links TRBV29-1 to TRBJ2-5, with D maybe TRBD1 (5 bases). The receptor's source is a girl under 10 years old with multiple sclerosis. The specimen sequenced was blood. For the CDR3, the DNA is TGCAGCGTCATAGGGGAAGGAATGCAAGAGACCCAGTACTTC. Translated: CSVIGEGMQETQYF.